The entry below describes one T cell receptor beta chain. The antigen is unknown. The CDR3 totals 12 residues. The assay was immunoSEQ multiplex PCR, and TCRdb's table has in-frame clones only and misses some. The sample lists about 62,000 clones, roughly 87% occurring once. This record comes from a study of OX40 agonist ivuxolimab in advanced cancers. Study-level information: Patients enrolled in dose escalation were diagnosed with hepatocellular carcinoma, melanoma, renal cell or head and neck cancer. Three dose-escalation patients had partial responses: one with hepatocellular carcinoma and two with cutaneous melanoma.

Study outcomes and limitations: Among some nonresponders, normalized T-cell clonal expansion was also low. Still undetermined is the antigen specificity of the expanded peripheral T cells.

This TCR was sampled from an adult with an advanced solid tumor such as melanoma, head and neck, liver or kidney cancer. The chain links TRBV21-1 to TRBJ1-2. TRBV21-1 is flagged as a pseudogene. This material consisted of CD4+ or CD8+ T cells sorted from blood, taken in a trial of the OX40 agonist ivuxolimab. The CDR3 DNA reads as TGTGCCTTGGGAGGTCTTCGCTATGGCTACACCTTC. It yields the protein CALGGLRYGYTF.